Here is one T cell receptor (beta chain) with its context. Its matching antigen is unknown. At least two post-ART and at least one pre-ART PBMC sample were available for each donor. Specimens held roughly 0.9-10 million cryopreserved PBMC prior to DNA extraction. The libraries were made with immunoSEQ v3.0 at survey level. Sequenced by immunoSEQ multiplex PCR; TCRdb stores in-frame clones only, minus some. The sample includes roughly 10,000 clones, approximately 82% of them seen just once. Per germline, CDR1 SGHRS and CDR2 YFSETQ. The CDR3 is 12 amino acids. V was clipped by 4 bases and J by 6 bases, with 8 bases between them. The data derive from a study of long-term antiretroviral therapy in people with HIV. Study-level findings and limits: HIV repertoires covered narrower CDR3 length ranges than controls did. There were no data on ART adherence, viral resistance or therapy changes, a gap that limits inferences about post-ART repertoire changes.

Sequencing was performed on unsorted PBMCs, taken 1.2 years after starting antiretroviral therapy. The chain recombines TRBV5-1 with TRBJ2-1, with D hard to call. The source of this sequence is a man aged 40-55 years with HIV. The CDR3, as DNA: TGCGCCAGCAGCCCCAACCTCAATGAGCAGTTCTTC. Its translation is CASSPNLNEQFF.